This TCR beta chain was obtained from a study of CD8 T cells in Susac syndrome. This clonotype was seen once. RNA, at about 0.45 to 1 ug, was reverse transcribed with random hexamers. TCRdb re-derived calls from the immunoSEQ multiplex PCR reads in MiXCR, one entry per CDR3 protein. The sample has approximately 77,000 distinct CDR3 sequences; about 92% are singletons. The CDR3 sequence is 15 residues long. After removal of 3 bases from V and 2 bases from J, the junction contained 3 bases not matched to a gene. CDR1 LGHDT and CDR2 YNNKEL come from the germline V gene (reference sequence). Sequencing input: CD4+ T cells from PBMCs. The chain combines TRBV3-1 with TRBJ1-3; 8 nucleotides agree with TRBD1. The receptor was derived from a human donor with Susac syndrome. CDR3 residues: CASSQNRGAGNTIYF. CDR3 coding DNA: TGTGCCAGCAGCCAGAACAGGGGGGCTGGAAACACCATATATTTT.